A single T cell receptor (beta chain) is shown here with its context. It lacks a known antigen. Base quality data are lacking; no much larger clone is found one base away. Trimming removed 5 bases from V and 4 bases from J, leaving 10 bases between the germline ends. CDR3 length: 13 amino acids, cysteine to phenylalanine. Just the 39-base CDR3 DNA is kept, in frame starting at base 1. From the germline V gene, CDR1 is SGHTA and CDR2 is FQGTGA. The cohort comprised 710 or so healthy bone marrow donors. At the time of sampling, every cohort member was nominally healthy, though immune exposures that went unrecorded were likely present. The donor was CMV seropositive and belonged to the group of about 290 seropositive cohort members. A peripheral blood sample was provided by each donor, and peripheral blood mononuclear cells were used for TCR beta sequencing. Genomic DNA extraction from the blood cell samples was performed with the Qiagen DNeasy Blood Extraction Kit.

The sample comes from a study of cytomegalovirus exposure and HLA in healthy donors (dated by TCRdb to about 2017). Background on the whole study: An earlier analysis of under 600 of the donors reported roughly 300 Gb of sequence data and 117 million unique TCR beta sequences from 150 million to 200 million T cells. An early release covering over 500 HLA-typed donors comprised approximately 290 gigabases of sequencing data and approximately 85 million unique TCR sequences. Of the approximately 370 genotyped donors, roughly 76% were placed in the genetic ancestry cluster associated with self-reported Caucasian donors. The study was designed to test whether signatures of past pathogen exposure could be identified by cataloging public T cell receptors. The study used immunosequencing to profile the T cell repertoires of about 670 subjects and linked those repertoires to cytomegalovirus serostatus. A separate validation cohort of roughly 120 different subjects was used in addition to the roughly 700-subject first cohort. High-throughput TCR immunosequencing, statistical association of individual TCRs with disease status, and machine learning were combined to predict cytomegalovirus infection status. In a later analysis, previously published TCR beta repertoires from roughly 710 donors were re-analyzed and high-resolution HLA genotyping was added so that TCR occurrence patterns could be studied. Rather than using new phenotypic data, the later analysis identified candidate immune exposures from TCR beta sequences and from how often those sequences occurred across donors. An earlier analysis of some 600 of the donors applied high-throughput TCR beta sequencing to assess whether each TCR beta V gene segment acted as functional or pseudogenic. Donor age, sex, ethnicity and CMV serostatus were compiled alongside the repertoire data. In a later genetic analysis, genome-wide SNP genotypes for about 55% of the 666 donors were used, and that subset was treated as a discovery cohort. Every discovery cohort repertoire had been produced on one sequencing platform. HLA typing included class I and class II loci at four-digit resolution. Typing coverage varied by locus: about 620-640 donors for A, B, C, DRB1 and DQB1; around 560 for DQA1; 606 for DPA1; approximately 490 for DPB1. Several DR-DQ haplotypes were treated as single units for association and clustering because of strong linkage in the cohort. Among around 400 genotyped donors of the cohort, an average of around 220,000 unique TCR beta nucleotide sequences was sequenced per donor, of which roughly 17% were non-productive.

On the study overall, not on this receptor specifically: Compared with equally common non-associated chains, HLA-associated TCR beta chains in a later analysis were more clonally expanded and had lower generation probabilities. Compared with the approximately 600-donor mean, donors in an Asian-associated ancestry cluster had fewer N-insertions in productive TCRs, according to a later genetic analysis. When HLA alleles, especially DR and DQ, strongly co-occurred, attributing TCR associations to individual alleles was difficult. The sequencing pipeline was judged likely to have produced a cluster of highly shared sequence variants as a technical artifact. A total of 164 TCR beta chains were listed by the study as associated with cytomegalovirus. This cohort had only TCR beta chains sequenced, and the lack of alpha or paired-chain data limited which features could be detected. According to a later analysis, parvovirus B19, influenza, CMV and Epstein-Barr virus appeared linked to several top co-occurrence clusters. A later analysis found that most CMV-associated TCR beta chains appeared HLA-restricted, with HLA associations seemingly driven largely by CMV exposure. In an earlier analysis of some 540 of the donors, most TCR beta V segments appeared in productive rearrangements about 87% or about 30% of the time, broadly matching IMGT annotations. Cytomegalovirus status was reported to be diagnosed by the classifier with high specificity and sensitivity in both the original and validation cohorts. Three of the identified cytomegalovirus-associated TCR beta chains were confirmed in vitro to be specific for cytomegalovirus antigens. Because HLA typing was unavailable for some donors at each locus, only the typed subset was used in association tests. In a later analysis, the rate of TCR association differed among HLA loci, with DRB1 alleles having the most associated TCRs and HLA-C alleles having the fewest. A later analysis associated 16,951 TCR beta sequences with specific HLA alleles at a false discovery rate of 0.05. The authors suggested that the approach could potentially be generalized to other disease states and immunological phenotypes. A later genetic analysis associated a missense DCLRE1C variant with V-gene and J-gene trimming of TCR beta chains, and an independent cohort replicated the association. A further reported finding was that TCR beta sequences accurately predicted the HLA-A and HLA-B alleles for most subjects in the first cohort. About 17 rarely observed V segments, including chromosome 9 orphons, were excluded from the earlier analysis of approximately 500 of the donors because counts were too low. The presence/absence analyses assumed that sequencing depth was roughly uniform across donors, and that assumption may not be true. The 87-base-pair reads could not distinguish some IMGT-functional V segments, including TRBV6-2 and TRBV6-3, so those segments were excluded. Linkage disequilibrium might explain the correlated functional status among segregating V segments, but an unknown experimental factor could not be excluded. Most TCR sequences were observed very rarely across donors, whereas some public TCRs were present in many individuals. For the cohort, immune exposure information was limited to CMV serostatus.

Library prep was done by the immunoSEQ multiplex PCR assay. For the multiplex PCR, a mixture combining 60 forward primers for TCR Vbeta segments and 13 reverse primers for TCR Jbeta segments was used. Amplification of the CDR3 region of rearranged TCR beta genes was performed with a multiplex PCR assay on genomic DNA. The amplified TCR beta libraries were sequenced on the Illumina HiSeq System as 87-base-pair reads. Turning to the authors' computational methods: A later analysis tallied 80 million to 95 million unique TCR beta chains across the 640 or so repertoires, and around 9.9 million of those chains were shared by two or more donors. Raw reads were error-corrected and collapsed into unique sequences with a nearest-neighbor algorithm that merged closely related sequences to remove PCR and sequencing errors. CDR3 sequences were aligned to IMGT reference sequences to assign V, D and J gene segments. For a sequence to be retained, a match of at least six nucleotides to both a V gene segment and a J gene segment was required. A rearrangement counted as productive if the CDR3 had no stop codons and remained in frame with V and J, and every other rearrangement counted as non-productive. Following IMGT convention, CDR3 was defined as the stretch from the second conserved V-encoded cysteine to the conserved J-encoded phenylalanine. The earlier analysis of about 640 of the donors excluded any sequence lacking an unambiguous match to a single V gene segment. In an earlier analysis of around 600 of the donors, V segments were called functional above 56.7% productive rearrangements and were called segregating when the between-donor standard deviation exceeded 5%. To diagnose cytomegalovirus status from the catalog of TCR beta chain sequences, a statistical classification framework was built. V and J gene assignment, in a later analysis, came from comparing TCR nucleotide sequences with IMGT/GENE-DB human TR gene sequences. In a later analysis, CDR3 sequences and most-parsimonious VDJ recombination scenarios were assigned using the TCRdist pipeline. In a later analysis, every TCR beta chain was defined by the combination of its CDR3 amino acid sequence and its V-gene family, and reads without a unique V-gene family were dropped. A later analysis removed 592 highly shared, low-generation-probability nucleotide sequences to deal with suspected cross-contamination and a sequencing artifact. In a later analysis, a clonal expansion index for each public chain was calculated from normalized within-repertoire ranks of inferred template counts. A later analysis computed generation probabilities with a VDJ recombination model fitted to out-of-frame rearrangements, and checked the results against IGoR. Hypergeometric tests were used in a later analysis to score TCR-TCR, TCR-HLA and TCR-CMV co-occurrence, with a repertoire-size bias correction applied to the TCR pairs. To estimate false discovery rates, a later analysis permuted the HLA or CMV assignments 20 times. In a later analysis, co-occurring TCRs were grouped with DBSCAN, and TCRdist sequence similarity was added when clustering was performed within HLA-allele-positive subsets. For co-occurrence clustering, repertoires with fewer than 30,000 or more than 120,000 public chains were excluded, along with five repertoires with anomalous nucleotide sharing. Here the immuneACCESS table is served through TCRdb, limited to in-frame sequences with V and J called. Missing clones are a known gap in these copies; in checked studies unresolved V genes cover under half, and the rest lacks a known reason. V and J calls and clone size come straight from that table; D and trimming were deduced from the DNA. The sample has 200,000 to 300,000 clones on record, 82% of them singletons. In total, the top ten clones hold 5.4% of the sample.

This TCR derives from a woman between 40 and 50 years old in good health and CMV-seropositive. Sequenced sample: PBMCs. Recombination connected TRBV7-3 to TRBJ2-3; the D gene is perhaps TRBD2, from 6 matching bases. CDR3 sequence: CASSTDYSDTQYF. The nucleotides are TGTGCCAGCAGCACGGACTATTCAGATACGCAGTATTTT. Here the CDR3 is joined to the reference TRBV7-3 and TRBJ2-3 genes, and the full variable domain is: GAGVSQTPSNKVTEKGKYVELRCDPISGHTALYWYRQSLGQGPEFLIYFQGTGAADDSGLPNDRFFAVRPEGSVSTLKIQRTERGDSAVYLCASSTDYSDTQYFGPGTRLTVL.